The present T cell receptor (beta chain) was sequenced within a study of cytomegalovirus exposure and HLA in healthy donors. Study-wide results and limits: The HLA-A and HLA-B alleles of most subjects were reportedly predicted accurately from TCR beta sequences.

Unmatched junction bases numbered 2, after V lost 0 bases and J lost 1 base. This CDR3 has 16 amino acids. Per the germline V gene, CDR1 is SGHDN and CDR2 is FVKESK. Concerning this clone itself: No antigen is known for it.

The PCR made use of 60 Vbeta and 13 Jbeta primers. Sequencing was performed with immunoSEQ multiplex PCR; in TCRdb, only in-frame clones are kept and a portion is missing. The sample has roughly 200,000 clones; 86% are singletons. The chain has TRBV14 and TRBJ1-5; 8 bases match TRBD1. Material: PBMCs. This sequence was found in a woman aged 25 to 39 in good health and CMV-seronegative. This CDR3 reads CASSQDTGGSNQPQHF. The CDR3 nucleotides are TGTGCCAGCAGCCAAGATACAGGGGGAAGCAATCAGCCCCAGCATTTT.